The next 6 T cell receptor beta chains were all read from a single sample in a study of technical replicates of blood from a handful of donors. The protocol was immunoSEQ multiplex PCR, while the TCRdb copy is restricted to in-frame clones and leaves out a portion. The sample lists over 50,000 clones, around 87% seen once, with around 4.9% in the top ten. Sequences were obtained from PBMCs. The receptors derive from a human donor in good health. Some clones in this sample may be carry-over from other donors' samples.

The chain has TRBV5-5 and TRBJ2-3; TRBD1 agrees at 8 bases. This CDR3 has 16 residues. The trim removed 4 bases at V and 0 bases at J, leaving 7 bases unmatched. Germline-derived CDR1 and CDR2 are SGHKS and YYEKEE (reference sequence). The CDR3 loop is CASSPDRAPSTDTQYF. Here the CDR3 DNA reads TGTGCCAGCAGCCCGGACAGGGCCCCTAGCACAGATACGCAGTATTTT.

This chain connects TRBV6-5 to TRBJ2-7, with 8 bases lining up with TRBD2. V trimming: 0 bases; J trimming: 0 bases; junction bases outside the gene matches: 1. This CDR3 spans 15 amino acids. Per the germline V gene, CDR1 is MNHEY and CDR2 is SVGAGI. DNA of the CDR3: TGTGCCAGCAGTTACTCTAGCGGGATCTCCTACGAGCAGTACTTC. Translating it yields CASSYSSGISYEQYF.

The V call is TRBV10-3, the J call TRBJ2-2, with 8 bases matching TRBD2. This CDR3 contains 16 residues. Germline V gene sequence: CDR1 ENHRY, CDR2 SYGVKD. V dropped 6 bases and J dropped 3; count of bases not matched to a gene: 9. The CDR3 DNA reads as TGTGCCATCAGGCCCACGAGCGGGAGTTACACCGGGGAGCTGTTTTTT. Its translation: CAIRPTSGSYTGELFF.

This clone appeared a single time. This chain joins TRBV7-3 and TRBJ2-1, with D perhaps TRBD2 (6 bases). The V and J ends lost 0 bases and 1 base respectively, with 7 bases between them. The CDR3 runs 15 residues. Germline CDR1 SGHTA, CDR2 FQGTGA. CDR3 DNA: TGTGCCAGCAGCTTAACCGGGGGTTCCTACAATGAGCAGTTCTTC. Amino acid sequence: CASSLTGGSYNEQFF.

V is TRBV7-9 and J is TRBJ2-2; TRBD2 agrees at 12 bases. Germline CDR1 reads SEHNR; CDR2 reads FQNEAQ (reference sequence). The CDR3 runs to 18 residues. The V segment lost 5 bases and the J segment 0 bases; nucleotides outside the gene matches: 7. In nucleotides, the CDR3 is TGTGCCAGCAGCCCCGGACTAGCGGGAATTACGAACACCGGGGAGCTGTTTTTT. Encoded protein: CASSPGLAGITNTGELFF.

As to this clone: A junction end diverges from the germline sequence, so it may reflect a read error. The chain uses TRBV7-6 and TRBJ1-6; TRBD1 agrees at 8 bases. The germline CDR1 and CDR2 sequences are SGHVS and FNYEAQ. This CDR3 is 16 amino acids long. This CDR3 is CASRLDPGQANSPLHF. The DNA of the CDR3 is TGTGCCAGCAGATTAGATCCGGGACAGGCTAATTCACCCCTCCACTTT.